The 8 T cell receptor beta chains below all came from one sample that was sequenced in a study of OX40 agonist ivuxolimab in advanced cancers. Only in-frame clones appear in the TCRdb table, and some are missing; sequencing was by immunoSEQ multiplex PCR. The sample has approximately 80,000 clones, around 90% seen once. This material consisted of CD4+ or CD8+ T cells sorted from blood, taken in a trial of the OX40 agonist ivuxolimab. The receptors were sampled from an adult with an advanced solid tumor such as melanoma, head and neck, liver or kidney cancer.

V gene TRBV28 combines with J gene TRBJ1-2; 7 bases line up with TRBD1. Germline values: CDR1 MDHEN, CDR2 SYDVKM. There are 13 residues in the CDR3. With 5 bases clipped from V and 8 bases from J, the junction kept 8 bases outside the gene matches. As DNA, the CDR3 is TGTGCCAGCAGTCCCGGAGACAGGGAAGGCTACACCTTC. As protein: CASSPGDREGYTF.

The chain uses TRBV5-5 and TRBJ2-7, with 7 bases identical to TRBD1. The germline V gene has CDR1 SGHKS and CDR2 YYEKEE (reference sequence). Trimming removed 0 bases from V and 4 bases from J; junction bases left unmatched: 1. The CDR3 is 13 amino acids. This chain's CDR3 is CASSLDRGYEQYF. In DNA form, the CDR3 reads TGTGCCAGCAGCTTGGACAGGGGTTACGAGCAGTACTTC.

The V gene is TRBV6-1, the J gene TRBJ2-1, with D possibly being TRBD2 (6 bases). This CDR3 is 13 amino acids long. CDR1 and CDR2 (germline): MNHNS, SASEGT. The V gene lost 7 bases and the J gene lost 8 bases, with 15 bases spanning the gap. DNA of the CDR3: TGTGCCAGCAAGTCGGGAGTAGTCGATGAGCAGTTCTTC. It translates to CASKSGVVDEQFF.

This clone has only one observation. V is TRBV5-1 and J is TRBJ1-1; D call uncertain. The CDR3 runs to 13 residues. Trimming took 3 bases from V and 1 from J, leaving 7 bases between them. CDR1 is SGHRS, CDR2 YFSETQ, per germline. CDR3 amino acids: CASSSDGNTEAFF. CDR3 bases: TGCGCCAGCAGCTCCGACGGGAACACTGAAGCTTTCTTT.

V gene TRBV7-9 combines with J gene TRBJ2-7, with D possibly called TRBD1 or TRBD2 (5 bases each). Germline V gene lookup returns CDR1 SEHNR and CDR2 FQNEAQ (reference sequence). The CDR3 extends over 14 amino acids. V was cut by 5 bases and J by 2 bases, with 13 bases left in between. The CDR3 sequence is CASSPGDPAYEQYF. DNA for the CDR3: TGTGCCAGCAGCCCCGGGGACCCCGCCTACGAGCAGTACTTC.

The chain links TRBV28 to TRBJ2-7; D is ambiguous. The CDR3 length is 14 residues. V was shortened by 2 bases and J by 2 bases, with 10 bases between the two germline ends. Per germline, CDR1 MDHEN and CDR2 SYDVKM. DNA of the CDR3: TGTGCCAGCAGTTTAGATCTGAATCCCTACGAGCAGTACTTC. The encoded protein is CASSLDLNPYEQYF.

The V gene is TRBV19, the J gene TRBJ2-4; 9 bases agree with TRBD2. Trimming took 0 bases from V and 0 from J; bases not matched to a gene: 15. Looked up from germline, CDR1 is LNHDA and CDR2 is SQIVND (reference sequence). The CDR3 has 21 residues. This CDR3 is CASSIDRLASGTRLAKNIQYF. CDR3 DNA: TGTGCCAGTAGTATAGATCGGTTGGCTAGCGGGACCCGCTTAGCCAAAAACATTCAGTACTTC. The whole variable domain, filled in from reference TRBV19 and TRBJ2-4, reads DGGITQSPKYLFRKEGQNVTLSCEQNLNHDAMYWYRQDPGQGLRLIYYSQIVNDFQKGDIAEGYSVSREKKESFPLTVTSAQKNPTAFYLCASSIDRLASGTRLAKNIQYFGAGTRLSVL.

CDR3 amino acids: CASSRDRSSYEQYF. The CDR3 DNA follows: TGTGCCAGCAGCAGGGACCGCTCCTCCTACGAGCAGTACTTC. The chain uses TRBV2 and TRBJ2-7; D tentatively reads TRBD1 or TRBD2 (5 bases each). This CDR3 contains 14 residues. V lost 6 bases to trimming and J lost 0 bases, with 12 bases between them. Germline loops: CDR1 SNHLY, CDR2 FYNNEI. Variable domain in full (rest from reference TRBV2 and TRBJ2-7): EPEVTQTPSHQVTQMGQEVILRCVPISNHLYFYWYRQILGQKVEFLVSFYNNEISEKSEIFDDQFSVERPDGSNFTLKIRSTKLEDSAMYFCASSRDRSSYEQYFGPGTRLTVT.